This record concerns one T cell receptor (beta chain) sequence. This sample stems from a study of blood T cell repertoires in COVID-19. Study overall: The study drew acute and convalescent COVID-19 samples from the United States, Italy and Spain. In each case, the material was cDNA or gDNA derived from T cells, B-cell-depleted T cells, or PBMCs.

The V end was cut by 6 bases, the J end by 2 bases, with 17 bases between. Germline CDR1 reads MNHEY; CDR2 reads SVGAGI. This CDR3 is 15 amino acids long. In the original workflow: Amplification of reference gene primers was used by the study to estimate nucleated cell counts. Sequencing used immunoSEQ multiplex PCR; TCRdb keeps in-frame clones, though not all of them. V, J and clone size are those of that table, while D and trimming were read from the DNA. The table has fewer than 250,000 clones, more than 70% seen once. The origin of this receptor is a woman aged 45 to 65 with acute or convalescent COVID-19. Material: peripheral blood. The chain uses TRBV6-5 and TRBJ2-7; D possibly corresponds to TRBD2 (6 bases). CDR3 bases: TGTGCCAGCAGAAGGGACTTTGCAAGTCCCTACGAGCAGTACTTC. This sequence encodes CASRRDFASPYEQYF.